A selection of T cell receptor beta chains follows, all from one sample in a study of T-cell reconstitution after alpha-beta-depleted transplantation in children. Each CDR3 protein is one row after TCRdb ran MiXCR on the PCR reads. The top ten hold roughly 15% of the sample, which has roughly 100,000 distinct CDR3 sequences, around 7.8% seen once. The material was PBMCs, obtained before TCRalphabeta/CD19-depleted stem cell transplant. All receptors derive from a boy between 2 and 10 years old with acute lymphoblastic leukemia, due to receive a stem cell transplant. CDR3s include the opening cysteine and the closing phenylalanine or tryptophan.

v_call	cdr3_aa
TRBV6-1	CASSRLRREDSYGYTF
TRBV13	CASSSQGISSYNSPLHF
TRBV7-6	CASSSWDRGYNEQFF
TRBV12-3/TRBV12-4	CASSWDRYEQYF
TRBV15	CATSRDRAHEQYF
TRBV14	CASSREGGGLSYNEQFF
TRBV3-1	CASSLSFGAFSYEQYF
TRBV28	CASSPRLRGFYEQYF
TRBV2	CASLGQAGIEQYF
TRBV4-1	CASSQDRSPDTQYF
TRBV20-1	CSARPRGSYNEQFF
TRBV7-3	CASSLLAGGPGELFF
TRBV29-1	CSIQVTEAFF
TRBV6-2/TRBV6-3	CASTRAGTYEQYF
TRBV20-1	CSAKRTDNSNQPQHF
TRBV20-1	CSAHRLGPSQYF
TRBV7-7	CASSPGQNQPQHF
TRBV27	CASSFTSGGGDTQYF
TRBV28	CASAVSSYEQYF
TRBV20-1	CSARKLTSGDTYEQYF
TRBV5-4	CASSGDRGAPLHF
TRBV7-2	CASRPTGTGTGELFF
TRBV2	CASSARGTSGANVLTF
TRBV5-1	CASTLAGVTTDTQYF
TRBV7-8	CASSPFPVTAPLYGYTF
TRBV5-1	CASSLASGVVTDTQYF
TRBV12-5	CASGLAKSPLHF
TRBV7-7	CASSQGDGSSYEQYF
TRBV5-5	CASSTDRATNIQYF
TRBV13	CASSPRFGLHEKLFF
TRBV20-1	CSASAGTGRYEQYF
TRBV10-3	CAIRGDGYEQYF
TRBV10-3	CAISESTTNYEQYF
TRBV4-1	CASSQADGLGGNEKLFF
TRBV12-3/TRBV12-4	CASSFRDGYEQYF
TRBV7-9	CASRPRLAGANTGELFF
TRBV7-9	CASSLGQNIFYGYTF
TRBV6-1	CASSARGPDEQYF
TRBV7-8	CASSYLGALNTEAFF
TRBV20-1	CSATTPGQGGETQYF
TRBV7-2	CASSLVSTLGNEQFF
TRBV6-1	CASESWNTEAFF
TRBV19	CASSVGPGKAKNIQYF